This TCR beta chain comes out of a study of T cell changes during pregnancy in multiple sclerosis. Method: immunoSEQ multiplex PCR; TCRdb's copy keeps in-frame clones and lacks some. The sample comprises around 50,000 clones, 85% to 95% of which are singletons, and 0.67% rests with the top ten. The V end lost 5 bases, the J end lost 5 bases, and 15 bases lay between the germline ends. Germline CDR1 and CDR2: LNHDA and SQIVND (reference sequence). The CDR3 loop spans 14 amino acids. The receptor comes from a female donor with multiple sclerosis, enrolled in a pregnancy study. This specimen was CD4+ T cells from peripheral blood mononuclear cells, taken in the third trimester of pregnancy. The gene calls are TRBV19 and TRBJ1-1, with D possibly being TRBD1 (6 bases). The CDR3 nucleotides are TGTGCCAGTAGTCGCTCAACAGGGCGGACTGAAGCTTTCTTT. Its protein product is CASSRSTGRTEAFF.